These 18 T cell receptor beta chains were sequenced from one sample in a study of OX40 agonist ivuxolimab in advanced cancers. Clones were read by immunoSEQ multiplex PCR, and TCRdb kept only the in-frame ones, dropping some. The table shows more than 70,000 clones, with more than 85% occurring only once. The sample consisted of CD4+ or CD8+ T cells sorted from blood, taken in a trial of the OX40 agonist ivuxolimab. The origin of the receptors is an adult with an advanced solid tumor such as melanoma, head and neck, liver or kidney cancer.

V usage is TRBV7-2 and J usage is TRBJ2-3, with 9 bases fitting TRBD2. Trimming at V came to 5 bases and at J to 7 bases, leaving 19 bases not matched to a gene. CDR1 is SGHTA and CDR2 is FQGNSA in the germline V gene. This CDR3 is 18 amino acids long. For the CDR3, the DNA is TGTGCCAGCAGCCCCGGGTTAGTGCGGGGGGGCCTCGGAAATACGCAGTATTTT. Translating gives CASSPGLVRGGLGNTQYF.

This chain uses TRBV4-1 with TRBJ1-1; perhaps TRBD1 as D (5 bases). This CDR3 spans 15 amino acids. The germline CDR1 and CDR2 sequences are MGHRA and YSYEKL. V was trimmed by 1 base and J by 4 bases, leaving 13 bases between them. The CDR3, as DNA: TGCGCCAGCAGCCAAGGATTCGGGGACGGCACTGAAGCTTTCTTT. This translates into CASSQGFGDGTEAFF.

The rearrangement links TRBV29-1 to TRBJ1-2, with 7 nucleotides matching TRBD1. Looked up from germline, CDR1 is SQVTM and CDR2 is ANQGSEA. V gave up 3 bases and J gave up 3 bases; unmatched junction bases: 7. This CDR3 has 14 amino acids. The chain's CDR3 is CSVDHAQGDYGYTF. The CDR3 DNA reads TGCAGCGTTGACCACGCCCAGGGGGACTATGGCTACACCTTC.

The chain joins TRBV4-3 to TRBJ2-3, with D possibly matching TRBD2 (6 bases). The CDR3 contains 18 residues. The V and J ends lost 0 bases and 0 bases respectively, with 16 bases between them. CDR1 LGHNA and CDR2 YSLEER come from the germline V gene. The CDR3 is CASSQDSLAHTSTDTQYF. The CDR3 region has the DNA TGCGCCAGCAGCCAAGATAGCCTAGCGCACACTAGCACAGATACGCAGTATTTT.

The chain has TRBV7-9 and TRBJ1-2; the D gene is possibly TRBD1 (5 bases). Trimming left V 5 bases short and J 0 bases short, with 10 bases between. The CDR3 is 14 amino acids. The germline V gene encodes CDR1 SEHNR and CDR2 FQNEAQ (reference sequence). The CDR3: CASSPGPANYGYTF. The DNA for the CDR3 is TGTGCCAGCAGCCCAGGGCCAGCTAACTATGGCTACACCTTC.

The chain combines TRBV19 with TRBJ1-4; D ambiguous. The V gene's germline CDR1 is LNHDA and CDR2 SQIVND (reference sequence). The CDR3 is 19 residues long. The germline V and J ends were trimmed by 0 bases and 3 bases, with 20 bases remaining between them. DNA of the CDR3: TGTGCCAGTAGTATAGATGATCAGTTTCTCGCGGGAGCTAATGAAAAACTGTTTTTT. Its translation: CASSIDDQFLAGANEKLFF.

The rearrangement links TRBV4-1 to TRBJ2-3, with 7 bases fitting TRBD2. The CDR3 contains 15 residues. CDR1 is MGHRA and CDR2 is YSYEKL in the germline V gene. Trimming cost V 4 bases and J 0 bases; bases outside gene matches: 4. The DNA of the CDR3 is TGCGCCAGCAGCCGACTAGCACAGAGCACAGATACGCAGTATTTT. The encoded protein is CASSRLAQSTDTQYF.

The V gene is TRBV27, the J gene TRBJ2-2, with D maybe TRBD2 (6 bases). The CDR3 is 14 residues long. The germline V and J ends were trimmed by 6 bases and 2 bases, with 10 bases remaining between them. Germline V gene sequence: CDR1 MNHEY, CDR2 SMNVEV (reference sequence). The CDR3 coding sequence is TGTGCCAGCAGGTGGGGACTTAACACCGGGGAGCTGTTTTTT. Protein product: CASRWGLNTGELFF.

The V gene is TRBV4-3, the J gene TRBJ2-2, with 8 bases lining up with TRBD2. The V and J ends lost 4 bases and 1 base, in that order; junction bases with no gene match: 5. The CDR3 extends over 16 amino acids. Per germline, CDR1 LGHNA and CDR2 YSLEER. The CDR3: CASSPGTSWNTGELFF. The CDR3, as DNA: TGCGCCAGCAGCCCAGGGACTAGTTGGAACACCGGGGAGCTGTTTTTT.

This chain links TRBV7-9 with TRBJ2-3; D is possibly TRBD2 (5 bases). Germline V gives CDR1 SEHNR, CDR2 FQNEAQ (reference sequence). The CDR3 sequence is 16 residues long. V gave up 5 bases and J gave up 0 bases, with 15 bases separating them. CDR3 protein: CASSPREARSTDTQYF. Here the CDR3 DNA reads TGTGCCAGCAGCCCGAGGGAAGCGCGTAGCACAGATACGCAGTATTTT.

The chain employs TRBV4-3 and TRBJ2-4; 13 nucleotides line up with TRBD2. Germline values: CDR1 LGHNA, CDR2 YSLEER. Trimming removed 1 base from V and 1 base from J; junction bases left unmatched: 4. The CDR3 is 18 residues long. The CDR3 reads CASSQGTSGSWAKNIQYF. The CDR3 DNA is TGCGCCAGCAGCCAAGGGACTAGCGGGAGTTGGGCCAAAAACATTCAGTACTTC.

The rearrangement links TRBV7-2 to TRBJ2-7, with 7 bases identical to TRBD1. The CDR3 extends over 14 amino acids. The V gene end was trimmed by 4 bases and the J gene end by 2 bases; junction bases not matched to a gene: 5. The V gene's germline CDR1 is SGHTA and CDR2 FQGNSA. CDR3 bases: TGTGCCAGCAGCTCCCGGGACAGAGCCTACGAGCAGTACTTC. Protein product: CASSSRDRAYEQYF.

The V call is TRBV7-9, the J call TRBJ1-1, with D possibly being TRBD1 (5 bases). The CDR3 spans 15 residues. Germline V gives CDR1 SEHNR, CDR2 FQNEAQ (reference sequence). V was clipped by 6 bases and J by 1 base, with 15 bases between them. CDR3 amino acids: CASRLPGTANTEAFF. For the CDR3, the DNA is TGTGCCAGCAGACTCCCCGGGACGGCGAACACTGAAGCTTTCTTT.

CDR3 DNA sequence: TGTGCCAGCAACCTGGCGGCGAGACAGGGTGGCTACGAGCAGTACTTC. Its protein product is CASNLAARQGGYEQYF. The chain carries TRBV28 and TRBJ2-7; 7 bases are a match to TRBD1. Germline V gives CDR1 MDHEN, CDR2 SYDVKM. Trimming removed 7 bases from V and 3 bases from J; junction bases left unmatched: 15. The CDR3 loop spans 16 amino acids.

The chain uses TRBV7-6 and TRBJ2-7, with D unresolved. There are 14 residues in the CDR3. Germline V gene data show CDR1 as SGHVS and CDR2 as FNYEAQ. Trimming left V 5 bases short and J 4 bases short, with 15 bases between. The CDR3 nucleotides are TGTGCCAGCAGCGACCGCGAAAGTTTGTACGAGCAGTACTTC. It encodes CASSDRESLYEQYF.

V and J are TRBV28 and TRBJ1-5; D is undetermined. Trimming took off 5 bases at V and 2 bases at J, with 13 bases between the two ends. Germline CDR1 is MDHEN and CDR2 is SYDVKM. This CDR3 contains 15 residues. CDR3 residues: CASSMGVRGNQPQHF. The CDR3 DNA sequence: TGTGCCAGCAGTATGGGAGTCCGGGGCAATCAGCCCCAGCATTTT.

This clone was recorded once. The chain links TRBV9 to TRBJ2-7; D is uncertain. The CDR3 extends over 14 amino acids. V was cut by 0 bases and J by 0 bases, with 7 bases left in between. CDR1 and CDR2 from the germline V gene are SGDLS and YYNGEE. CDR3 protein: CASSVEESSYEQYF. For the CDR3, the DNA is TGTGCCAGCAGCGTAGAAGAAAGCTCCTACGAGCAGTACTTC. The whole variable domain, filled in from reference TRBV9 and TRBJ2-7, reads DSGVTQTPKHLITATGQRVTLRCSPRSGDLSVYWYQQSLDQGLQFLIQYYNGEERAKGNILERFSAQQFPDLHSELNLSSLELGDSALYFCASSVEESSYEQYFGPGTRLTVT.

This chain links TRBV27 with TRBJ2-5; unclear D gene. This CDR3 has 13 residues. V lost 2 bases and J lost 7, with 11 bases in between. The germline V gene encodes CDR1 MNHEY and CDR2 SMNVEV (reference sequence). The CDR3 nucleotides read TGTGCCAGCAGTTTAAGAGTCCCGGGGACCCAGTACTTC. Residues: CASSLRVPGTQYF.